These T cell receptor beta chains were read from a single sample in a study of T cells in Graves' hyperthyroidism and ophthalmopathy. TCRdb reprocessed the multiplex PCR reads with MiXCR, giving one entry per CDR3 protein. The sample lists about 410,000 distinct CDR3 sequences; roughly 14% were seen once. Sequenced input: blood. These receptors originate from a man aged 18 to 30 with Graves' ophthalmopathy. CDR3s include the opening cysteine and the closing phenylalanine or tryptophan. D genes are given only for firm matches. The size field is filled for only some rows; it gives once, few, many or a size class.

cdr3_nt | cdr3_aa | clone_size | d_call | j_call | v_call
TGCGCCAGCAGCTTTCTTGGACAGGGTACGAAATACGAGCAGTACTTC | CASSFLGQGTKYEQYF | NA | TRBD1 | TRBJ2-7 | TRBV5-1
TGCAGTGCTAGATTCGGAAGTACGAGGCAGTACTTC | CSARFGSTRQYF | many | NA | TRBJ2-7 | TRBV20-1
TGTGCCTGGAGCAGACAGGGGAGTCAGCCCCAGCATTTT | CAWSRQGSQPQHF | many | TRBD1 | TRBJ1-5 | TRBV30
TGTGCCAGCAGCCAAGGGGACTGGACCTACGAGCAGTACTTC | CASSQGDWTYEQYF | many | NA | TRBJ2-7 | TRBV3-1
TGTGCCACACAGCCCCGATTTAGCACAGATACGCAGTATTTT | CATQPRFSTDTQYF | few | NA | TRBJ2-3 | TRBV27
TGTGCCAGCAGTTTGACTAGCGGGAACACCGGGGAGCTGTTTTTT | CASSLTSGNTGELFF | few | TRBD2 | TRBJ2-2 | TRBV12-3/TRBV12-4
TGTGCCAGCAGCTTAGGTGGCAGCACAGATACGCAGTATTTT | CASSLGGSTDTQYF | many | NA | TRBJ2-3 | TRBV11-2
TGTGCCAGCGCAAACCCGACAGGGGAGAGTGAGCAGTTCTTC | CASANPTGESEQFF | NA | TRBD1 | TRBJ2-1 | TRBV3-1
TGTGCCAGCAGCTTAGCGCGCAGGGCCGGTTCTCTTTACGAGCAGTACTTC | CASSLARRAGSLYEQYF | many | NA | TRBJ2-7 | TRBV7-8
TGTGCCAGCAGCTTTCTCCAGGGGGCGGGCACAGATACGCAGTATTTT | CASSFLQGAGTDTQYF | many | TRBD1 | TRBJ2-3 | TRBV5-6
TGTGCCAGCAGCGAAAAGCCCGTACGGCTAAGGTCCTACAATGAGCAGTTCTTC | CASSEKPVRLRSYNEQFF | few | NA | TRBJ2-1 | TRBV4-2
TGTGCCAGCAGGAGGGGGCGCGGCCATTATGGCTACACCTTC | CASRRGRGHYGYTF | few | TRBD1 | TRBJ1-2 | TRBV6-1
TGTGCCATCAGAGACTCGGGAGTTGTCCAAGAGACCCAGTACTTC | CAIRDSGVVQETQYF | few | NA | TRBJ2-5 | TRBV10-3
TGTGCCAGCAGCCCCAGGGGGCGCGAGCTAAGTGAAGCTTTCTTT | CASSPRGRELSEAFF | few | TRBD1 | TRBJ1-1 | TRBV7-2
TGTGCCAGCAGCTTAGGCGAAGGGACAGGGTCCTTTAGCTACACCTTC | CASSLGEGTGSFSYTF | few | TRBD1 | TRBJ1-2 | TRBV13
TGTGCCAGCCTTGGCTCCGGGGAGCTGTTTTTT | CASLGSGELFF | many | NA | TRBJ2-2 | TRBV12-3/TRBV12-4
TGCGCCAGCAGTGCCGGACAGGGGGGAGGCGAGCAGTACTTC | CASSAGQGGGEQYF | NA | TRBD1 | TRBJ2-7 | TRBV10-1
TGTGCCAGCAGCGGACAGGAGTCCTATGGCTACACCTTC | CASSGQESYGYTF | many | TRBD1 | TRBJ1-2 | TRBV12-3/TRBV12-4
TGTGCCAGCAGTTATCAGGGCCGCTCCTACGAGCAGTACTTC | CASSYQGRSYEQYF | many | NA | TRBJ2-7 | TRBV12-3/TRBV12-4
TGTGCCAGCAGCTCCCTTGGACTAGCCCGCAATGAGCAGTTCTTC | CASSSLGLARNEQFF | many | TRBD2 | TRBJ2-1 | TRBV27
TGCGCCAGCAGCCGTGGACAGGGAGCCATCAACACTGAAGCTTTCTTT | CASSRGQGAINTEAFF | many | TRBD1 | TRBJ1-1 | TRBV5-1
TGTGCCAGCAGGATGACAGTCCAAGAGACCCAGTACTTC | CASRMTVQETQYF | NA | NA | TRBJ2-5 | TRBV6-1
TGTGCCAGTAACGCAGGGCACTATGGCTACACCTTC | CASNAGHYGYTF | many | NA | TRBJ1-2 | TRBV19
TGTGCCAGCAGCCAGGAGGACAGGGTCTTTTCACCCCTCCACTTT | CASSQEDRVFSPLHF | many | TRBD1 | TRBJ1-6 | TRBV3-1
TGCGCCAGCAGCTTGGGAGGTGTGTACGGGTCTAGAAACAATGAGCAGTTCTTC | CASSLGGVYGSRNNEQFF | many | NA | TRBJ2-1 | TRBV5-1
TGTGCCAGCAGCCCGGCAACTAGTTATGGCGGGGAGCTGTTTTTT | CASSPATSYGGELFF | NA | NA | TRBJ2-2 | TRBV7-6
TGTGCCAGTAGTATACTGCTAGGGAACACTGAAGCTTTCTTT | CASSILLGNTEAFF | many | NA | TRBJ1-1 | TRBV19
TGTGCCAGCAGACAGAGCGGGGGGGCCTTTTATTATGAGCAGTTCTTC | CASRQSGGAFYYEQFF | many | TRBD2 | TRBJ2-1 | TRBV7-8